The TCR beta chain under discussion was sequenced for a study of blood T cell repertoires in COVID-19. The wider study: The cDNA or gDNA used as material had been derived from T cells, B-cell-depleted T cells, or PBMCs.

This study enrolled people aged about 18 to 95 from roughly 24 US geographic areas. The recovered donors of Cohort 3 showed two negative PCRs, clearance, or symptom resolution. The CDR3 is made up of 13 amino acids. CDR1 SGHAT and CDR2 FQNNGV come from the germline V gene. After removal of 5 bases from V and 3 bases from J, the junction contained 1 base not matched to a gene. Sequenced by immunoSEQ multiplex PCR; TCRdb stores in-frame clones only, minus some. The sample lists roughly 500,000 clones, around 89% occurring once. The sequence was obtained from a woman aged 40 to 55 who had recovered from COVID-19. The rearrangement joins TRBV11-2 to TRBJ1-3, with 7 bases matching TRBD1. The source material was PBMCs or T cells enriched from blood (not recorded which). The CDR3 bases are TGTGCCAGCAGCCGGGACAGTGGAAACACCATATATTTT. Translated, it gives CASSRDSGNTIYF.